The source of this T cell receptor (beta chain) is a study of T cell repertoires in cytomegalovirus infection. The wider study: Recently identified HLA-C-restricted CMV epitopes were among the peptides used. Indications came from public TCR beta signatures; they pointed to CMV infection and to a matching HLA type. Study-wide findings and caveats: HLA-C-restricted CMV-specific TCR beta clonotypes prevailed in the ex vivo response.

As concerns this clonotype: Its cognate antigen is unknown.

The CDR3 has 13 residues. Germline V gene lookup returns CDR1 SGHAT and CDR2 FQNNGV. Trimming removed 5 bases from V and 2 bases from J, with 9 bases in between. TCRdb fed the reads into MiXCR, producing one record per CDR3 protein. Altogether roughly 340,000 distinct CDR3 sequences are present, 25% to 30% being singletons, with the ten largest covering roughly 20%. V and J are TRBV11-2 and TRBJ2-5; possible D gene TRBD1, 5 bases. Source: cultured PBMCs, taken from culture after CMV antigen stimulation. The clonotype was recovered from a human donor in good health (CMV status not recorded). Some clones in this sample may be carry-over from other donors' samples. CDR3 nucleotides: TGTGCCAGCAGCGTACAGGTGCAAGAGACCCAGTACTTC. It is translated as CASSVQVQETQYF.